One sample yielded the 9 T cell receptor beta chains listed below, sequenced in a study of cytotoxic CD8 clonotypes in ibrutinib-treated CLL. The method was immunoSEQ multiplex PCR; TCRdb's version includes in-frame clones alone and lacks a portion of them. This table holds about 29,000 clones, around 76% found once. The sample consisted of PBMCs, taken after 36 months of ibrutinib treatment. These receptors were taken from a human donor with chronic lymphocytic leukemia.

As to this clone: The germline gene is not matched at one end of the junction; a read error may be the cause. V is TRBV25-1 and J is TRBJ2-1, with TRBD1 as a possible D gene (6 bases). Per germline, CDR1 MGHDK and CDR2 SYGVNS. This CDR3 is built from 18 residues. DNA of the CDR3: TGTGCCAGCAGGGAATCCGGGCTAAGTGGGGGCGCCTACAATGAGCAGTTCTTC. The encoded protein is CASRESGLSGGAYNEQFF.

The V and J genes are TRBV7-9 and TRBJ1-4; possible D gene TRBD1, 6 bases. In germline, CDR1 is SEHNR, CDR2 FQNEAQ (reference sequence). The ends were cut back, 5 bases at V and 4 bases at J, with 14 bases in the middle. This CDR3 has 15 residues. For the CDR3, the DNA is TGTGCCAGCAGCCCAGAGGACAGACTTAATGAAAAACTGTTTTTT. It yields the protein CASSPEDRLNEKLFF.

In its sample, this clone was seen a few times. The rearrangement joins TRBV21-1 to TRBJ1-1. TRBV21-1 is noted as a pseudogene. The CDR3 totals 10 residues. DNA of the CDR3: TGTGCTCTCGCGAGGACTGAAGCTTTCTTT. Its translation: CALARTEAFF.

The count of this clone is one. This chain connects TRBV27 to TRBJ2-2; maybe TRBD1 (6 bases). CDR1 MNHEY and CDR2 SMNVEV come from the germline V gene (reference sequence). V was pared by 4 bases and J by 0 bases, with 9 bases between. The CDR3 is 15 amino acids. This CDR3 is CASSWDIPNTGELFF. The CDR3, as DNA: TGTGCCAGCAGTTGGGACATTCCGAACACCGGGGAGCTGTTTTTT.

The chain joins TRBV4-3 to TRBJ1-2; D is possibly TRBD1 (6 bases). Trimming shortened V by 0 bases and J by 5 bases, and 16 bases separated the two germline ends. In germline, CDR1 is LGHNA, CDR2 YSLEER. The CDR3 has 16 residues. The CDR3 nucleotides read TGCGCCAGCAGCCAAGATCTGGGGACAAGACTATATGGCTACACCTTC. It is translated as CASSQDLGTRLYGYTF.

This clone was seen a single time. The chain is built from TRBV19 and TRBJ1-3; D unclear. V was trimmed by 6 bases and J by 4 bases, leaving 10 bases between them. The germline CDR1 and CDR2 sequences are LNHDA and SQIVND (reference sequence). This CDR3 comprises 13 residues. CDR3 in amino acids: CASSGVWGNTIYF. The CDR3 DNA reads TGTGCCAGTAGCGGGGTATGGGGAAACACCATATATTTT.

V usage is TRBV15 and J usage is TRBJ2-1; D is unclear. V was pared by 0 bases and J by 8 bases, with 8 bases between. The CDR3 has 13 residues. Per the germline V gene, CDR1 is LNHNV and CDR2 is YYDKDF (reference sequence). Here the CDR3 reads CATSRDLVHEQFF. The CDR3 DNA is TGTGCCACCAGCAGAGATTTGGTTCATGAGCAGTTCTTC.

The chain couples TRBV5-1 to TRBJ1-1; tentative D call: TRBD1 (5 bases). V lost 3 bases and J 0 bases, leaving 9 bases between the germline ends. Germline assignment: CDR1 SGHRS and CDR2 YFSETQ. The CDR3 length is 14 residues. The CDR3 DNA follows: TGCGCCAGCAGCTGGGACGGGTTGAACACTGAAGCTTTCTTT. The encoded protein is CASSWDGLNTEAFF. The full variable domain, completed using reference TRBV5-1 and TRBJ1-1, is KAGVTQTPRYLIKTRGQQVTLSCSPISGHRSVSWYQQTPGQGLQFLFEYFSETQRNKGNFPGRFSGRQFSNSRSEMNVSTLELGDSALYLCASSWDGLNTEAFFGQGTRLTVV.

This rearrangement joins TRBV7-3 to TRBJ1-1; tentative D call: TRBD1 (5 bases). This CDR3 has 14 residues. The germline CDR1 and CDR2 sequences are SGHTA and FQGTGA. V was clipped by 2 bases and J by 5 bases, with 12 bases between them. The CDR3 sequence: CASSLLVRGTEAFF. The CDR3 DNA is TGTGCCAGCAGCTTATTGGTTCGGGGGACTGAAGCTTTCTTT. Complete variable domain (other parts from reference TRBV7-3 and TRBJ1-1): GAGVSQTPSNKVTEKGKYVELRCDPISGHTALYWYRQSLGQGPEFLIYFQGTGAADDSGLPNDRFFAVRPEGSVSTLKIQRTERGDSAVYLCASSLLVRGTEAFFGQGTRLTVV.